A single sample gave rise to the 29 T cell receptor beta chains below, sequenced in a study of blood T cell repertoires in COVID-19. Clones were read by immunoSEQ multiplex PCR, and TCRdb kept only the in-frame ones, dropping some. The sample consists of 130,000 to 150,000 clones, around four fifths of them appearing once. The sequenced sample consisted of PBMCs or T cells enriched from blood (not recorded which). The source of these receptors is a woman in her 40s who had recovered from COVID-19.

This chain links TRBV5-6 with TRBJ2-3; the match to TRBD2 covers 8 bases. Germline V gene data show CDR1 as SGHDT and CDR2 as YYEEEE. J lost 2 bases, V lost 5 bases, and 10 bases had no gene match. This CDR3 has 16 residues. The CDR3, as DNA: TGTGCCAGCAGTTCCGCTAGAGCGGGGGTCACAGATACGCAGTATTTT. Its protein product is CASSSARAGVTDTQYF. Full variable domain (missing parts from reference TRBV5-6 and TRBJ2-3): DAGVTQSPTHLIKTRGQQVTLRCSPKSGHDTVSWYQQALGQGPQFIFQYYEEEERQRGNFPDRFSGHQFPNYSSELNVNALLLGDSALYLCASSSARAGVTDTQYFGPGTRLTVL.

This rearrangement joins TRBV29-1 to TRBJ1-4; maybe TRBD1 (5 bases). CDR3 size: 13 residues. The V gene lost 4 bases and the J gene lost 8 bases, with 14 bases spanning the gap. CDR1 SQVTM and CDR2 ANQGSEA come from the germline V gene. CDR3 protein: CSVGVGAGEKLFF. The CDR3 DNA reads as TGCAGCGTTGGCGTTGGGGCAGGAGAAAAACTGTTTTTT. Using reference TRBV29-1 and TRBJ1-4 for the parts outside the CDR3, the full variable domain is SAVISQKPSRDICQRGTSLTIQCQVDSQVTMMFWYRQQPGQSLTLIATANQGSEATYESGFVIDKFPISRPNLTFSTLTVSNMSPEDSSIYLCSVGVGAGEKLFFGSGTQLSVL.

The chain's CDR3 is CASGFGTDNLYGYTF. The CDR3 bases are TGTGCTAGTGGTTTTGGGACAGATAATCTCTATGGCTACACCTTC. The rearrangement uses TRBV12-5 and TRBJ1-2; 7 bases agree with TRBD1. The germline V gene has CDR1 LGHNT and CDR2 FRNRAP. The CDR3 consists of 15 residues. J lost 4 bases, V lost 3 bases, and 8 bases had no gene match.

The chain carries TRBV27 and TRBJ1-3, with D possibly being TRBD1 (5 bases). The CDR3 is 14 residues long. CDR1 is MNHEY and CDR2 is SMNVEV in the germline V gene (reference sequence). V was trimmed by 6 bases and J by 0 bases, leaving 9 bases between them. Written as DNA, the CDR3 is TGTGCCAGCAGGGGACTGAGCTCTGGAAACACCATATATTTT. Its protein product is CASRGLSSGNTIYF.

The chain combines TRBV9 with TRBJ2-3, with 11 bases identical to TRBD2. CDR3 size: 14 residues. Germline loops: CDR1 SGDLS, CDR2 YYNGEE. V was pared by 4 bases and J by 10 bases, with 8 bases of the junction left unmatched. The CDR3 DNA is TGTGCCAGCAGCTTAGGGACTAGCGGACTTGCGCAGTATTTT. It specifies CASSLGTSGLAQYF.

J is TRBJ1-6 and V is TRBV5-4, with TRBD1 matching 7 bases. V was pared by 4 bases and J by 5 bases, with 6 bases of the junction left unmatched. This CDR3 comprises 15 residues. Germline loops: CDR1 SGHNT, CDR2 YYREEE (reference sequence). DNA for the CDR3: TGTGCCAGCAGCCCCGGGACAGTCAATAATTCACCCCTCCACTTT. It translates to CASSPGTVNNSPLHF.

This clone was seen a handful of times. The chain employs TRBV6-5 and TRBJ2-1; possible D gene TRBD1, 6 bases. Trimming stripped 5 bases from V and 6 bases from J, with 14 bases between. This CDR3 has 14 amino acids. Germline V gives CDR1 MNHEY, CDR2 SVGAGI. CDR3 amino acids: CASSLGQSLNEQFF. DNA of the CDR3: TGTGCCAGCAGTCTGGGACAATCTCTCAATGAGCAGTTCTTC.

This clone showed up just once. The chain couples TRBV19 to TRBJ1-6, with D maybe TRBD1 (6 bases). V gave up 5 bases and J gave up 8 bases, with 13 bases separating them. CDR1 and CDR2 from the germline V gene are LNHDA and SQIVND (reference sequence). The CDR3 totals 14 residues. Here the CDR3 DNA reads TGTGCCAGTAGTTCAGGGGAAAGACATTCACCCCTCCACTTT. Amino acids: CASSSGERHSPLHF.

This chain uses TRBV10-1 with TRBJ2-3; 12 bases agree with TRBD2. This CDR3 is built from 15 residues. V shed 2 bases and J 5 bases; nucleotides not matched to a gene: 2. Looked up from germline, CDR1 is WNHNN and CDR2 is SYGVQD (reference sequence). CDR3 sequence: CASSELAGGQDTQYF. The CDR3 bases are TGCGCCAGCAGTGAGCTAGCGGGGGGGCAAGATACGCAGTATTTT.

The chain combines TRBV25-1 with TRBJ2-7; D might be TRBD1 (5 bases). The ends were cut back, 0 bases at V and 3 bases at J, with 18 bases in the middle. This CDR3 has 17 residues. From germline, CDR1 is MGHDK and CDR2 SYGVNS. The CDR3 here is CASSEYSWGPGVYEQYF. Written as DNA, the CDR3 is TGTGCCAGCAGTGAATATAGCTGGGGCCCCGGAGTCTACGAGCAGTACTTC.

This clone was found a few times. The V gene is TRBV9, the J gene TRBJ1-6; the D is unclear. The V end was cut by 4 bases, the J end by 4 bases, with 6 bases between. Germline lookup yields CDR1 SGDLS and CDR2 YYNGEE. The CDR3 has 13 residues. The CDR3 DNA sequence: TGTGCCAGCAGCAGCCTGTATAATTCACCCCTCCACTTT. Protein: CASSSLYNSPLHF.

Note on this clone: This CDR3 is also generated by other DNA sequences in the sample. The CDR3 DNA follows: TGTGCCAGCAGCGAGAGCTCCTACAATGAGCAGTTCTTC. Its translation: CASSESSYNEQFF. The J gene is TRBJ2-1, the V gene TRBV6-4, with D uncertain. Deletions cut 6 bases from V and 0 bases from J, with 6 bases between. Germline values: CDR1 MRHNA, CDR2 SNTAGT. CDR3 length: 13 amino acids.

CDR3 protein: CASSLPSGGIPLHF. The CDR3 nucleotides read TGTGCCAGCAGTCTTCCCTCAGGGGGAATCCCCCTCCACTTT. The chain has TRBV28 and TRBJ1-6; TRBD1 agrees at 7 bases. The CDR3 sequence is 14 residues long. Trimming cost V 5 bases and J 13 bases; bases outside gene matches: 11. The germline V gene has CDR1 MDHEN and CDR2 SYDVKM.

This clone was observed a handful of times. The chain joins TRBV19 to TRBJ2-3; 7 bases are shared with TRBD1. The V gene's germline CDR1 is LNHDA and CDR2 SQIVND (reference sequence). The CDR3 runs 15 residues. V lost 0 bases, J lost 5 bases, and 5 bases stayed unmatched. This CDR3 is CASSIDTGAGDTQYF. In DNA, the CDR3 is TGTGCCAGTAGTATAGATACAGGGGCAGGAGATACGCAGTATTTT.

The chain links TRBV11-2 to TRBJ1-4; TRBD1 matches at 10 bases. Germline CDR1 is SGHAT and CDR2 is FQNNGV. This CDR3 has 15 residues. V shed 7 bases, J shed 4 bases, and the junction held 6 bases outside the gene matches. Here the CDR3 DNA reads TGTGCCAGCAAGGGACAGGGGCTGGGTAATGAAAAACTGTTTTTT. It codes for CASKGQGLGNEKLFF.

The V and J genes are TRBV4-1 and TRBJ1-5, with D unclear. Germline V gene sequence: CDR1 MGHRA, CDR2 YSYEKL. CDR3 length equals 17 residues. Trimming removed 2 bases from V and 0 bases from J, with 14 bases in between. The CDR3 region has the DNA TGCGCCAGCAGCCAACTCCAAGGAGTATTTAGCAATCAGCCCCAGCATTTT. Protein: CASSQLQGVFSNQPQHF.

V and J are TRBV4-1 and TRBJ2-3, with TRBD2 matching over 12 bases. The germline V gene encodes CDR1 MGHRA and CDR2 YSYEKL. The CDR3 is 15 amino acids. V lost 4 bases and J lost 7; bases outside the gene matches: 6. The CDR3 region is CASSPFGLAGNTQYF. In DNA, the CDR3 is TGCGCCAGCAGCCCCTTCGGACTAGCGGGGAATACGCAGTATTTT.

The chain employs TRBV7-9 and TRBJ2-7; no definite D call. Germline V CDR1 and CDR2: SEHNR, FQNEAQ (reference sequence). V dropped 1 base and J dropped 5 bases, with 15 bases sitting between them. The CDR3 totals 15 residues. The CDR3 DNA reads TGTGCCAGCAGCTTAGGGTACCTCCCGAGGAACGAGCAGTACTTC. Translated, it gives CASSLGYLPRNEQYF.

The CDR3: CAISESRVQKTGNTIYF. CDR3 DNA sequence: TGTGCCATCAGTGAGTCGAGGGTTCAAAAAACTGGAAACACCATATATTTT. This sequence joins TRBV10-3 and TRBJ1-3; no firm D call. Looked up from germline, CDR1 is ENHRY and CDR2 is SYGVKD. CDR3 length: 17 amino acids. The V and J ends lost 0 bases and 2 bases respectively, with 14 bases between them.

The rearrangement uses TRBV9 and TRBJ2-5; 13 nucleotides agree with TRBD2. J lost 3 bases, V lost 4 bases, and 3 bases had no gene match. CDR1 is SGDLS and CDR2 is YYNGEE in the germline V gene. This CDR3 contains 15 residues. This CDR3 reads CASSPGTSGEETQYF. The CDR3 nucleotides are TGTGCCAGCAGCCCAGGGACTAGCGGGGAAGAGACCCAGTACTTC.

The chain carries TRBV11-2 and TRBJ1-2, with 9 bases that match TRBD1. V lost 6 bases to trimming and J lost 3 bases; unmatched junction nucleotides: 8. The germline gives CDR1 SGHAT, CDR2 FQNNGV. This CDR3 region has 15 residues. CDR3 amino acids: CASRTPGQGYYGYTF. The CDR3, as DNA: TGTGCCAGCAGGACACCGGGACAGGGCTACTATGGCTACACCTTC.

The V call is TRBV15, the J call TRBJ1-4; D is perhaps TRBD1 (5 bases). This CDR3 region has 15 residues. Germline lookup yields CDR1 LNHNV and CDR2 YYDKDF (reference sequence). V was trimmed by 1 base and J by 4 bases, leaving 10 bases between them. This CDR3 reads CATSRGGGINEKLFF. In DNA form, the CDR3 reads TGTGCCACCAGCAGAGGTGGGGGGATTAATGAAAAACTGTTTTTT.

The chain combines TRBV19 with TRBJ1-3; D is undetermined. V lost 3 bases, J lost 9 bases, and 15 bases lay in between. The CDR3 covers 14 residues. Germline lookup yields CDR1 LNHDA and CDR2 SQIVND (reference sequence). The CDR3 loop reads CASSIEAGLSTIYF. Written as DNA, the CDR3 is TGTGCCAGTAGTATCGAGGCAGGACTATCCACCATATATTTT.

Only a few counts were recorded for this clone. This rearrangement joins TRBV4-1 to TRBJ2-1; 7 bases match TRBD1. V shed 1 base and J 7 bases; nucleotides not matched to a gene: 7. Germline V gives CDR1 MGHRA, CDR2 YSYEKL. The CDR3 is made up of 15 amino acids. CDR3 region: CASSQAGTEGNEQFF. The CDR3 nucleotides are TGCGCCAGCAGCCAAGCCGGGACAGAAGGGAATGAGCAGTTCTTC.

V usage is TRBV12-3 or TRBV12-4 and J usage is TRBJ2-5, with D unresolved. There are 10 residues in the CDR3. Between the trimmed V and J ends, which lost 8 bases and 4 bases, there was a span of 5 bases. The chain's CDR3 is CASGRETQYF. The CDR3 nucleotides are TGTGCCAGCGGGCGAGAGACCCAGTACTTC.

This clone was seen a single time. This chain uses TRBV6-6 with TRBJ2-5; 11 bases map to TRBD2. CDR1 and CDR2 (germline): MNHNY, SVGAGI (reference sequence). The CDR3 length is 15 residues. Germline trimming cut 3 bases from V and 4 bases from J; bases unmatched to any gene: 4. The CDR3 DNA reads TGTGCCAGCAGTTATACTAGCGGGAGAAGAGAGACCCAGTACTTC. Protein: CASSYTSGRRETQYF.

With regard to this clone: Other DNA sequences in the same sample also yield this CDR3. J is TRBJ1-5 and V is TRBV2; 8 bases align to TRBD1. From germline, CDR1 is SNHLY and CDR2 FYNNEI. The CDR3 extends over 14 amino acids. The ends lost 6 bases at V and 5 bases at J; junction bases unmatched: 6. The CDR3 loop is CASSPDRGDQPQHF. The CDR3 bases are TGTGCCAGCAGCCCAGACAGGGGTGATCAGCCCCAGCATTTT. The whole variable domain, filled in from reference TRBV2 and TRBJ1-5, reads EPEVTQTPSHQVTQMGQEVILRCVPISNHLYFYWYRQILGQKVEFLVSFYNNEISEKSEIFDDQFSVERPDGSNFTLKIRSTKLEDSAMYFCASSPDRGDQPQHFGDGTRLSIL.

Written as DNA, the CDR3 is TGTGCCAGCAGCTTAGCCTTGCTGCGCGGGAGTTACAATGAGCAGTTCTTC. Residues: CASSLALLRGSYNEQFF. The gene calls are TRBV7-2 and TRBJ2-1; 7 bases are shared with TRBD2. The CDR3 sequence is 17 residues long. J gave up 4 bases and V 0 bases, and 9 bases lay outside the gene matches. CDR1 is SGHTA, CDR2 FQGNSA, per germline.

The CDR3 here is CASMSSNQPQHF. In DNA, the CDR3 is TGTGCCAGCATGAGCAGCAATCAGCCCCAGCATTTT. The V call is TRBV2, the J call TRBJ1-5, with D uncertain. The CDR3 loop spans 12 amino acids. CDR1 and CDR2 from the germline V gene are SNHLY and FYNNEI. Deletions cut 7 bases from V and 1 base from J, with 5 bases between.